This T cell receptor (beta chain) stems from a study of T cells in Graves' hyperthyroidism and ophthalmopathy. Ten or more counts support this clonotype. TCR beta CDR3 region amplification was performed from RNA transcripts. The study used the HTBI primer set for a first-round RT-PCR of the TCR CDR3. TCRdb re-called the multiplex PCR reads with MiXCR, one entry per CDR3 protein. Of around 100,000 distinct CDR3 sequences in the sample, less than 55% were seen once. Hyperthyroidism in the patients, aged 18 to 65, was newly diagnosed and under 2 months in duration. The CDR3 loop spans 14 amino acids. Trimming removed 3 bases from V and 8 bases from J, with 16 bases in between.

This TCR derives from a middle-aged man with Graves' hyperthyroidism. The rearrangement joins TRBV12-3 or TRBV12-4 to TRBJ1-2; possible D gene TRBD1, 6 bases. The source material was blood. For the CDR3, the DNA is TGTGCCAGCAGTTTGGGGACATCTATTCGGGGCTACACCTTC. This translates into CASSLGTSIRGYTF.